The 10 T cell receptor beta chains reported below all come from one sample, sequenced in a study of blood T cells in healthy people across ages (dated by TCRdb to about 2015). The library was prepared using 5' RACE. The instrument was an Illumina HiSeq 2500. A second 7 to 11 cycle PCR used a sample-barcoded 5' primer and a J-beta primer mix. Using fastp at Q25 and MiXCR, TCRdb reprocessed the public reads and kept productive beta chains. Each CDR3 protein appears once, grouped with its most common genes and DNA. The sample table shows over a million distinct CDR3 sequences, and 45% are seen once. The ten biggest clones cover under 20% of the sample. Sequences were obtained from blood. Receptors were obtained from an older woman in good health.

The chain employs TRBV10-3 and TRBJ1-1; 8 bases are a match to TRBD1. This CDR3 contains 15 residues. Trimming removed 3 bases from V and 4 bases from J; junction bases left unmatched: 7. Per germline, CDR1 ENHRY and CDR2 SYGVKD. The CDR3 DNA reads TGTGCCATCAGTGACCCCGACAGGGGAGGCACTGAAGCTTTCTTT. Translated, it gives CAISDPDRGGTEAFF.

This clonotype has just a few counts. The chain links TRBV28 to TRBJ2-5, with D possibly being TRBD1 or TRBD2 (5 bases each). V was pared by 5 bases and J by 7 bases, with 14 bases between. This CDR3 comprises 13 residues. CDR1 and CDR2 (germline): MDHEN, SYDVKM. The CDR3 DNA follows: TGTGCCAGCAGTACTGGGACCCCAGGGACCCAGTACTTC. It yields the protein CASSTGTPGTQYF.

This clonotype was seen only a few times. The chain couples TRBV6-5 to TRBJ2-1; D possibly corresponds to TRBD1 (6 bases). V was clipped by 1 base and J by 7 bases, with 11 bases between them. Germline CDR1 and CDR2: MNHEY and SVGAGI. The CDR3 is 14 amino acids. CDR3 residues: CASSYYRATNEQFF. The CDR3 nucleotides are TGTGCCAGCAGTTACTACAGGGCTACTAATGAGCAGTTCTTC.

This clonotype was found a few times. This chain uses TRBV27 with TRBJ2-5; D may be TRBD1 (6 bases). Germline CDR1 reads MNHEY; CDR2 reads SMNVEV (reference sequence). With 2 bases removed from V and 12 bases from J, the gap between germline ends came to 13 bases. CDR3 length equals 12 residues. This chain's CDR3 is CASSLTTGQEYF. CDR3 bases: TGTGCCAGCAGTTTAACGACGGGACAAGAGTACTTC.

V is TRBV24-1 and J is TRBJ2-1, with TRBD2 identical over 7 bases. The germline V gene encodes CDR1 KGHDR and CDR2 SFDVKD. Trimming removed 3 bases from V and 2 bases from J; junction bases left unmatched: 24. The CDR3 has 22 amino acids. In DNA form, the CDR3 reads TGTGCCACCAGTGATCCCGGGAATCCTAGCGGACCGAAACGATCACCCTACAATGAGCAGTTCTTC. Translating it yields CATSDPGNPSGPKRSPYNEQFF.

V and J are TRBV4-3 and TRBJ2-1; 7 nucleotides match TRBD2. The trim removed 0 bases at V and 8 bases at J, leaving 7 bases unmatched. The CDR3 sequence is 15 residues long. The germline V gene has CDR1 LGHNA and CDR2 YSLEER. The CDR3 loop reads CASSQEGGRGDEQFF. Written as DNA, the CDR3 is TGCGCCAGCAGCCAAGAAGGCGGGAGAGGGGATGAGCAGTTCTTC.

Of note for this clonotype: The germline gene is not matched at one end of the junction; a read error may be the cause. The J gene is TRBJ1-2, the V gene TRBV28; 8 bases align to TRBD1. CDR1 is MDHEN, CDR2 SYDVKM, per germline. The CDR3 runs to 16 residues. In nucleotides, the CDR3 is TGTGCCAGCAGTTTAATCAGGGGGCCGGAGTACTATGGCCACACCTTC. It translates to CASSLIRGPEYYGHTF.

V usage is TRBV5-6 and J usage is TRBJ2-1; 8 bases map to TRBD2. Trimming cost V 3 bases and J 2 bases; bases outside gene matches: 7. CDR1 is SGHDT, CDR2 YYEEEE, per germline. CDR3 length equals 16 residues. CDR3 residues: CASSWEREFPYNEQFF. CDR3 DNA: TGTGCCAGCAGCTGGGAGCGGGAGTTCCCCTACAATGAGCAGTTCTTC.

The chain has TRBV20-1 and TRBJ1-4, with no clear D. Germline V gene data show CDR1 as DFQATT and CDR2 as SNEGSKA (reference sequence). Trimming cost V 1 base and J 0 bases, with 12 bases left between them. The CDR3 runs 16 residues. As DNA, the CDR3 is TGCAGTGCTAGAGTGCGGGGAGGTGCAACTAATGAAAAACTGTTTTTT. This translates into CSARVRGGATNEKLFF.

This chain connects TRBV9 to TRBJ2-1; 12 bases line up with TRBD2. The CDR3 length is 16 residues. Germline trimming cut 4 bases from V and 4 bases from J; bases unmatched to any gene: 6. Germline V gives CDR1 SGDLS, CDR2 YYNGEE. The CDR3 nucleotides are TGTGCCAGCAGCCCACCTAGCGGGGGGGAATACAATGAGCAGTTCTTC. It is translated as CASSPPSGGEYNEQFF. Together with reference TRBV9 and TRBJ2-1, the CDR3 gives the full variable domain: DSGVTQTPKHLITATGQRVTLRCSPRSGDLSVYWYQQSLDQGLQFLIQYYNGEERAKGNILERFSAQQFPDLHSELNLSSLELGDSALYFCASSPPSGGEYNEQFFGPGTRLTVL.